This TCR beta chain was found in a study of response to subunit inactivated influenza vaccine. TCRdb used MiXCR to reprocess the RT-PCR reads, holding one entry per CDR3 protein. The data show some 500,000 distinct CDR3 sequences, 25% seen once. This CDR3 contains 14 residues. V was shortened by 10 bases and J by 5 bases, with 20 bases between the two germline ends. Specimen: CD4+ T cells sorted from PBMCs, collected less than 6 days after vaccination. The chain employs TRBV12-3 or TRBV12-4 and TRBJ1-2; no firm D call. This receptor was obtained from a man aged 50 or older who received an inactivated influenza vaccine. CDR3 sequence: CATKPHPDPYGYTF. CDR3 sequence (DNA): TGTGCCACCAAGCCACACCCAGATCCTTATGGCTACACCTTC.